This TCR beta chain originates from a study of beta chain features in type 1 diabetes. Notes on the study in general: Patients and controls would share equally any PCR tilt toward shorter templates. Significant though moderate, a shortening of TCRB CDR3s appeared in all four CD4+ subsets of Type 1 diabetes patients. Since sequencing was performed on cDNA, cells with high TCR expression could be over-represented. Healthy donors had naive, central memory and Treg TCRB repertoires that appeared less similar than those seen among patients.

CDR3 length equals 15 residues. Germline V CDR1 and CDR2: SGHNT, YYREEE (reference sequence). V was cut by 3 bases and J by 6 bases, with 15 bases left in between. Every isolated RNA sample was fully reverse transcribed, so sequencing captured expressed TCRB transcripts. Using immunoSEQ multiplex PCR, the repertoire was profiled, and TCRdb retains in-frame clones only, with some absent. The profile shows about 160,000 clones, approximately 8.7% of them singletons. Regarding this clone: What it binds is not known.

This sequence joins TRBV5-4 and TRBJ2-2, with a weak D call TRBD2 (6 bases). This clonotype was obtained from a woman aged 30 to 39 with type 1 diabetes. The source material was central memory CD4+ T cells from blood. The chain's CDR3 is CASSWGPGDSGELFF. DNA of the CDR3: TGTGCCAGCAGCTGGGGTCCGGGAGACTCCGGGGAGCTGTTTTTT.